The clone carrying this T cell receptor (beta chain) was counted only a few times. Stated time point: after neoadjuvant nivolumab, at surgical resection. Patients had newly diagnosed, untreated stage II-IVA oral cavity squamous cell carcinoma. The data were produced by immunoSEQ multiplex PCR, yet TCRdb's version contains in-frame clones alone and is incomplete. Of tens of thousands of clones listed, about 27% were seen once; the top ten hold about 15%. The CDR3 spans 20 residues. V lost 6 bases, J lost 4 bases, and 28 bases lay in between. Germline values: CDR1 SNHLY, CDR2 FYNNEI. These data come from a study of neoadjuvant anti-PD-1 for oral cavity cancer.

Sequenced material: tumor tissue, taken after nivolumab (anti-PD-1) treatment. The source is a person between 40 and 85 years old with oral cavity squamous cell carcinoma. V gene TRBV2 combines with J gene TRBJ2-6; D is uncertain. The CDR3 here is CASRDGPLVSAWLGANVLTF. The DNA of the CDR3 is TGTGCCAGCAGGGACGGACCTCTGGTTTCAGCATGGTTGGGGGCCAACGTCCTGACTTTC.